The 19 T cell receptor beta chains below all came from one sample that was sequenced in a study of cytomegalovirus exposure and HLA in healthy donors. A multiplex PCR was run with 60 Vbeta primers and 13 Jbeta primers. Assay used: immunoSEQ multiplex PCR; TCRdb lists only in-frame clones, some missing. The table has roughly 99,000 clones, 75% to 80% seen once. The sample consisted of PBMCs. These receptors were taken from a middle-aged woman in good health and CMV-seronegative.

The chain joins TRBV19 to TRBJ1-1, with D perhaps matching TRBD1 (5 bases). The V and J ends lost 6 bases and 6 bases respectively, with 20 bases between them. Germline lookup yields CDR1 LNHDA and CDR2 SQIVND (reference sequence). The CDR3 contains 15 residues. As DNA, the CDR3 is TGTGCCAGTAGCCGCAGGGAGGGGTCGCGCGCTGAAGCTTTCTTT. Translation gives CASSRREGSRAEAFF. The variable domain in full, with the rest retrieved from reference TRBV19 and TRBJ1-1, is DGGITQSPKYLFRKEGQNVTLSCEQNLNHDAMYWYRQDPGQGLRLIYYSQIVNDFQKGDIAEGYSVSREKKESFPLTVTSAQKNPTAFYLCASSRREGSRAEAFFGQGTRLTVV.

The chain is built from TRBV7-9 and TRBJ1-2; D possibly corresponds to TRBD1 (5 bases). Deletions cut 3 bases from V and 6 bases from J, with 5 bases between. Germline CDR1 is SEHNR and CDR2 is FQNEAQ (reference sequence). The CDR3 is 11 residues long. Here the CDR3 reads CASSFRDGYTF. CDR3 sequence (DNA): TGTGCCAGCAGCTTCAGGGATGGCTACACCTTC.

This chain connects TRBV29-1 to TRBJ2-5; TRBD1 matches 7 bases. Losses at the gene ends were 7 bases for V and 1 base for J; bases not matched to a gene: 6. This CDR3 contains 13 residues. In germline, CDR1 is SQVTM, CDR2 ANQGSEA. In DNA form, the CDR3 reads TGCAGCGCCCGACAGGGAAGCCAAGAGACCCAGTACTTC. Translating it yields CSARQGSQETQYF.

The rearrangement uses TRBV28 and TRBJ1-3; weak D call: TRBD1 (5 bases). V lost 10 bases and J lost 0, with 10 bases in between. Germline lookup yields CDR1 MDHEN and CDR2 SYDVKM. The CDR3 loop spans 13 amino acids. The CDR3 region is CATSTGSGNTIYF. CDR3 DNA sequence: TGTGCCACAAGCACAGGCTCTGGAAACACCATATATTTT.

The chain recombines TRBV15 with TRBJ1-5; D is ambiguous. The germline CDR1 and CDR2 sequences are LNHNV and YYDKDF (reference sequence). Trimming took off 0 bases at V and 3 bases at J, with 12 bases between the two ends. The CDR3 runs to 16 residues. CDR3 residues: CATSRDAGTLNQPQHF. The CDR3 DNA is TGTGCCACCAGCAGAGATGCAGGAACACTCAATCAGCCCCAGCATTTT.

The rearrangement links TRBV19 to TRBJ2-3; D is possibly TRBD2 (6 bases). The germline gives CDR1 LNHDA, CDR2 SQIVND (reference sequence). This CDR3 is built from 15 residues. V was cut by 5 bases and J by 0 bases, with 12 bases left in between. CDR3 DNA sequence: TGTGCCAGTAGTTTGGGCGGGGCTAGCACAGATACGCAGTATTTT. It is translated as CASSLGGASTDTQYF.

The genes are TRBV15 and TRBJ1-2; weak D call: TRBD1 (6 bases). The CDR3 runs 17 residues. Germline V gene lookup returns CDR1 LNHNV and CDR2 YYDKDF (reference sequence). V dropped 1 base and J dropped 0 bases, with 15 bases sitting between them. The CDR3, as DNA: TGTGCCACCAGCAGAGGACAGGCGAAGACCTCTAACTATGGCTACACCTTC. Translated: CATSRGQAKTSNYGYTF. Looking up the rest from reference TRBV15 and TRBJ1-2 gives the full variable domain: DAMVIQNPRYQVTQFGKPVTLSCSQTLNHNVMYWYQQKSSQAPKLLFHYYDKDFNNEADTPDNFQSRRPNTSFCFLDIRSPGLGDTAMYLCATSRGQAKTSNYGYTFGSGTRLTVV.

This chain joins TRBV7-5 and TRBJ2-5; the tabulated D call, TRBD2, remains unverified against the DNA. TRBV7-5 is tagged as a pseudogene. The CDR3 has 14 residues. As DNA, the CDR3 is TGTGTCACTCGGGGTGGAGTAGGGCAAGAGACCCAGTACTTC. It encodes CVTRGGVGQETQYF.

The V and J genes are TRBV5-6 and TRBJ2-7; 7 positions match TRBD1. The CDR3 covers 13 residues. From germline, CDR1 is SGHDT and CDR2 YYEEEE. The ends lost 3 bases at V and 3 bases at J; junction bases unmatched: 3. CDR3 region: CASSYGDSYEQYF. The CDR3 bases are TGTGCCAGCAGCTATGGGGACAGCTACGAGCAGTACTTC.

The CDR3 reads CSGSTGQGIRQFF. CDR3 in DNA: TGCAGCGGATCTACGGGACAGGGGATCAGGCAGTTCTTC. This sequence joins TRBV29-1 and TRBJ2-1; 10 bases match TRBD1. V shed 7 bases and J 12 bases; nucleotides not matched to a gene: 12. The CDR3 is made up of 13 amino acids. The V gene's germline CDR1 is SQVTM and CDR2 ANQGSEA.

This chain connects TRBV28 to TRBJ2-1, with 7 bases fitting TRBD2. CDR1 is MDHEN and CDR2 is SYDVKM in the germline V gene. Trimming cost V 5 bases and J 5 bases; bases outside gene matches: 12. The CDR3 runs 16 residues. The CDR3 here is CASSNSWGGKNNEQFF. As DNA, the CDR3 is TGTGCCAGCAGTAACTCTTGGGGAGGGAAAAACAATGAGCAGTTCTTC.

The chain recombines TRBV27 with TRBJ2-3, with 16 positions matching TRBD2. This CDR3 region has 19 residues. V lost 3 bases to trimming and J lost 0 bases; unmatched junction nucleotides: 6. CDR1 and CDR2 from the germline V gene are MNHEY and SMNVEV (reference sequence). Here the CDR3 reads CASSFSGLAGGPSTDTQYF. DNA of the CDR3: TGTGCCAGCAGTTTCTCGGGACTAGCGGGGGGGCCTAGCACAGATACGCAGTATTTT.

The CDR3 protein is CASSFSGSGSYNEQFF. CDR3 coding DNA: TGTGCCAGCAGTTTCTCCGGGAGCGGGTCCTACAATGAGCAGTTCTTC. The chain uses TRBV6-5 and TRBJ2-1; maybe TRBD2 (6 bases). Germline CDR1 MNHEY, CDR2 SVGAGI. The CDR3 is made up of 16 amino acids. The V gene lost 4 bases and the J gene lost 1 base, with 14 bases spanning the gap.

This chain joins TRBV9 and TRBJ2-1; 9 bases fit TRBD2. The CDR3 totals 16 residues. In germline, CDR1 is SGDLS, CDR2 YYNGEE. V lost 3 bases, J lost 6 bases, and 10 bases stayed unmatched. CDR3 sequence: CASSASGLAIVNEQFF. CDR3 nucleotide sequence: TGTGCCAGCAGCGCCTCAGGACTAGCGATAGTCAATGAGCAGTTCTTC. Drawing the rest from reference TRBV9 and TRBJ2-1, the complete variable domain is DSGVTQTPKHLITATGQRVTLRCSPRSGDLSVYWYQQSLDQGLQFLIQYYNGEERAKGNILERFSAQQFPDLHSELNLSSLELGDSALYFCASSASGLAIVNEQFFGPGTRLTVL.

This chain connects TRBV18 to TRBJ2-3; 7 bases are a match to TRBD1. The CDR3 is 14 residues long. From germline, CDR1 is KGHSH and CDR2 LQKENI. V gave up 2 bases and J gave up 4 bases; unmatched junction bases: 3. CDR3 in amino acids: CASSPKGAPDTQYF. CDR3 DNA: TGTGCCAGCTCACCAAAGGGGGCCCCAGATACGCAGTATTTT. Based on the CDR3 plus reference TRBV18 and TRBJ2-3, the full variable domain is NAGVMQNPRHLVRRRGQEARLRCSPMKGHSHVYWYRQLPEEGLKFMVYLQKENIIDESGMPKERFSAEFPKEGPSILRIQQVVRGDSAAYFCASSPKGAPDTQYFGPGTRLTVL.

This clone occurred a few times. The chain combines TRBV27 with TRBJ1-1; D uncertain. Trimming removed 0 bases from V and 2 bases from J, with 10 bases in between. Germline CDR1 is MNHEY and CDR2 is SMNVEV (reference sequence). This CDR3 comprises 15 residues. The CDR3 DNA follows: TGTGCCAGCAGTTTATCTTGGGAGACCAACACTGAAGCTTTCTTT. Protein: CASSLSWETNTEAFF.

The CDR3 reads CASSQDLGQGCEAFF. In DNA, the CDR3 is TGCGCCAGCAGCCAAGATCTGGGACAGGGTTGTGAAGCTTTCTTT. This rearrangement joins TRBV4-1 to TRBJ1-1, with 9 bases that match TRBD1. The CDR3 is made up of 15 amino acids. The germline gives CDR1 MGHRA, CDR2 YSYEKL. J gave up 7 bases and V 0 bases, and 6 bases lay outside the gene matches.

This clone was seen a few times. The CDR3 DNA follows: TGTGCCAGCATAGGAGGGAGTAAAGCTTTCTTT. Its translation: CASIGGSKAFF. The chain uses TRBV27 and TRBJ1-1; no reliable D call. CDR3 size: 11 residues. Germline CDR1 MNHEY, CDR2 SMNVEV (reference sequence). V dropped 7 bases and J dropped 9 bases, with 12 bases sitting between them.

V and J are TRBV19 and TRBJ2-3; D remains ambiguous. In germline, CDR1 is LNHDA, CDR2 SQIVND (reference sequence). The CDR3 is 15 residues long. V was pared by 5 bases and J by 0 bases, with 12 bases between. CDR3 coding DNA: TGTGCCAGTAGTCGGCAGGCGTACAGCACAGATACGCAGTATTTT. This gives the protein CASSRQAYSTDTQYF.